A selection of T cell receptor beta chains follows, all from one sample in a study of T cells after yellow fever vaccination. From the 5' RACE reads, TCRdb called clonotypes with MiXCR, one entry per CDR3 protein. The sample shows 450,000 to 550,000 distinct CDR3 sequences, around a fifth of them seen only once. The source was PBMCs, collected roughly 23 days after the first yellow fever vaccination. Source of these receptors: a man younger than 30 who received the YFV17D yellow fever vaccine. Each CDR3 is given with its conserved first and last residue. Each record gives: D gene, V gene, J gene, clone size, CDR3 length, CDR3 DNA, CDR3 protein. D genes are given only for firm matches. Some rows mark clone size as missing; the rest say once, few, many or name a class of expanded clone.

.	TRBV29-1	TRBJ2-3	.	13	TGCAGCGTTGACGCAGGCCGCTCAGATACGCAGTATTTT	CSVDAGRSDTQYF
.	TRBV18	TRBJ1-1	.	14	TGTGCCAGCTCACCACTGGAGTTAAGGACTGAAGCTTTCTTT	CASSPLELRTEAFF
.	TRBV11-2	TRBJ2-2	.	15	TGTGCCAGCAGAAGCCATAGGGGAAATGGCGGGGAGCTGTTTTTT	CASRSHRGNGGELFF
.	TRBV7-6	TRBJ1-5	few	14	TGTGCCAGCAGTCATAGCGCAGGGGATCAGCCCCAGCATTTT	CASSHSAGDQPQHF
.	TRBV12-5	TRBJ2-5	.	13	TGTGCTAGTGGTTTGGGAGGGGTTGAGACCCAGTACTTC	CASGLGGVETQYF
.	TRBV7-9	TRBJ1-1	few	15	TGTGCCAGCAGCTTAGAGGGCTTCATGAACACTGAAGCTTTCTTT	CASSLEGFMNTEAFF
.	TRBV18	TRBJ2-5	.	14	TGTGCCAGCTCACCATTTGACAGCTTAGAGACCCAGTACTTC	CASSPFDSLETQYF
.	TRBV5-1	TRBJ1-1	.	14	TGCGCCAGCAGCTTGACATTGGGTAGCACTGAAGCTTTCTTT	CASSLTLGSTEAFF
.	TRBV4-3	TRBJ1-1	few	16	TGCGCCAGCAGCCAAGAGTCAGGGATCTTGAACACTGAAGCTTTCTTT	CASSQESGILNTEAFF
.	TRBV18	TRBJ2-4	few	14	TGTGCCAGCTCACCATATCGGGGCGAAAACATTCAGTACTTC	CASSPYRGENIQYF
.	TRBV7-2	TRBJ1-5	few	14	TGTGCCAGCAGCCCTTCGAAGGGATTTCAGCCCCAGCATTTT	CASSPSKGFQPQHF
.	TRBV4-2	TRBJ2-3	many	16	TGTGCCAGCAGCCAAGATCCCCTCCTATTAACAGATACGCAGTATTTT	CASSQDPLLLTDTQYF
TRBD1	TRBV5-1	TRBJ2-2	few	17	TGCGCCAGCAGCCCCCCCCCTTGGACAGGAAACACCGGGGAGCTGTTTTTT	CASSPPPWTGNTGELFF
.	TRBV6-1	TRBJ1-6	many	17	TGTGCCAGCAGTGACCGGTTGGGGCTGAACTATAATTCACCCCTCCACTTT	CASSDRLGLNYNSPLHF
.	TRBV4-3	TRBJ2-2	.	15	TGCGCCAGCAGCCCGGGATCAGGGTACACCGGGGAGCTGTTTTTT	CASSPGSGYTGELFF
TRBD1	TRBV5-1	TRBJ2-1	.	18	TGCGCCAGCAGCTTCCGGACAGGCCCTTATAGCTCCTACAATGAGCAGTTCTTC	CASSFRTGPYSSYNEQFF
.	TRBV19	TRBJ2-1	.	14	TGTGCCAGTAGCAAGAACGGCCCTAACAATGAGCAGTTCTTC	CASSKNGPNNEQFF
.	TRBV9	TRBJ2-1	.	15	TGTGCCAGCAGCGTAGCGGGCGGCGTCTACAATGAGCAGTTCTTC	CASSVAGGVYNEQFF
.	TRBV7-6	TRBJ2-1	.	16	TGTGCCAGCAGCTTAACAATGGCCCTTAGCTGGCATGAGCAGTTCTTC	CASSLTMALSWHEQFF
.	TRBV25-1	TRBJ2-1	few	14	TGTGCCAGCAGGGGGGGCAGGGGTTACAATGAGCAGTTCTTC	CASRGGRGYNEQFF
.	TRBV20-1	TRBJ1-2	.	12	TGCAGTGCTAGACCACCTAACTATGGCTACACCTTC	CSARPPNYGYTF
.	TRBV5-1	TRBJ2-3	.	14	TGCGCCAGCAGTCTCAGCCCACCCACAGATACGCAGTATTTT	CASSLSPPTDTQYF
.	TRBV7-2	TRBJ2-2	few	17	TGTGCCAGCAGGCCGATGCCGGGACGGAAGACCGTGGGGGAGCTGTTTTTT	CASRPMPGRKTVGELFF
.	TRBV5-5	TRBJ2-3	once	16	TGTGCCAGCAGCCTTTTCGGGGCGACTAGCACAGATACGCAGTATTTT	CASSLFGATSTDTQYF
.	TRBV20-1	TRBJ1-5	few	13	TGCAGTGCGGGGGGCCTGGGGAGTCAGCCCCAGCATTTT	CSAGGLGSQPQHF
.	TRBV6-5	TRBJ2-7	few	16	TGTGCCAGCAGTTACTTCTCGGGCGGGCCGGAATACGAGCAGTACTTC	CASSYFSGGPEYEQYF
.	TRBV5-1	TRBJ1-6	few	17	TGCGCCAGCAGCTCCCACAGGCCAGAAGGTTATAATTCACCCCTCCACTTT	CASSSHRPEGYNSPLHF
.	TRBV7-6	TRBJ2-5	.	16	TGTGCCAGCAGCTTAATTTCGTCAGGTACACAAGAGACCCAGTACTTC	CASSLISSGTQETQYF
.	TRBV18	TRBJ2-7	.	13	TGTGCCAGCTCACCCTATCGCTCCTACGAGCAGTACTTC	CASSPYRSYEQYF
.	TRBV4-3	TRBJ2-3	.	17	TGCGCCAGCAGCCGAAAGAGAGGCGGGACTAGCACAGATACGCAGTATTTT	CASSRKRGGTSTDTQYF
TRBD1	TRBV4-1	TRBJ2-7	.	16	TGCGCCAGCAGCCCTGGTATCTACAGGGGGCTGTACGAGCAGTACTTC	CASSPGIYRGLYEQYF
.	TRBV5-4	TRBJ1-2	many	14	TGTGCCAGCAGCACGGAAGGGATCGTCTATGGCTACACCTTC	CASSTEGIVYGYTF
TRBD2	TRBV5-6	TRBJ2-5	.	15	TGTGCCAGCAGCTCGGGACTAGCGGTACAAGAGACCCAGTACTTC	CASSSGLAVQETQYF
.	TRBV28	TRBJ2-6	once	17	TGTGCCAGCAGTTTCGGCAGGGGGGCCACTGGGGCCAACGTCCTGACTTTC	CASSFGRGATGANVLTF
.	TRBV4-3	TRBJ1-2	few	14	TGCGCCAGCAGCCCCCAGGGAGCTAACTATGGCTACACCTTC	CASSPQGANYGYTF
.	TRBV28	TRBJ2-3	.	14	TGTGCCACCCACGGGGGCCCAGGCACAGATACGCAGTATTTT	CATHGGPGTDTQYF
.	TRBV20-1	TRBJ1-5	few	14	TGCAGTGCTAGTTCCCCAGGATTTAATCAGCCCCAGCATTTT	CSASSPGFNQPQHF
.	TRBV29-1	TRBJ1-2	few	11	TGCAGCGTCGGGACCTACTATGGCTACACCTTC	CSVGTYYGYTF
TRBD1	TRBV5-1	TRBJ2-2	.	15	TGCGCCAGCAGCTCGGGACAGGGTGGTTCCGGGGAGCTGTTTTTT	CASSSGQGGSGELFF
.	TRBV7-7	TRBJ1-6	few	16	TGTGCCAGCAGCGCCGTGAGGGGCTCCTATAATTCACCCCTCCACTTT	CASSAVRGSYNSPLHF
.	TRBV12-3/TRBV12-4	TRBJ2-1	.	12	TGTGCCAGCAGTTTGTTCGGGTACGGGAAGTTCTTC	CASSLFGYGKFF
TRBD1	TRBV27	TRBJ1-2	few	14	TGTGCCAGCAGTTTAAAGGGGGCAAGCTATGGCTACACCTTC	CASSLKGASYGYTF
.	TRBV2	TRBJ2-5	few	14	TGTGCCAGCACTCGACTTGACTTACAAGAGACCCAGTACTTC	CASTRLDLQETQYF
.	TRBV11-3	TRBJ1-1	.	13	TGTGCCAGCAGCACGGACGGAATTACTGAAGCTTTCTTT	CASSTDGITEAFF
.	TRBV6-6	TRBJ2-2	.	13	TGTGCCAGCAGCGAGGTAGACACCGGGGAGCTGTTTTTT	CASSEVDTGELFF